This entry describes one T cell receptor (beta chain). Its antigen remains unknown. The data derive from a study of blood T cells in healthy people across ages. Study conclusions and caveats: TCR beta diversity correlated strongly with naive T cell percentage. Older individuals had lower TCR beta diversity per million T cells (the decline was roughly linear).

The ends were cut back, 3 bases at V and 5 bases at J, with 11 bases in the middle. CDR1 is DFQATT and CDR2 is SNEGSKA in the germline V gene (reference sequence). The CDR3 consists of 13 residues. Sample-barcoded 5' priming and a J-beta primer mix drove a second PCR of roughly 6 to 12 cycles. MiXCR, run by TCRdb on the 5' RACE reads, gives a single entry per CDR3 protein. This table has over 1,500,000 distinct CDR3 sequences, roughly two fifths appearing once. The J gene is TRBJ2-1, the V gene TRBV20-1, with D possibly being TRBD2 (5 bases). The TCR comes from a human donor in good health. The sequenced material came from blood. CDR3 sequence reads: CSASGDSHNEQFF. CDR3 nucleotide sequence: TGCAGTGCTAGCGGGGATTCCCACAATGAGCAGTTCTTC.